This T cell receptor beta chain was sequenced during a study of radiotherapy plus CTLA-4 blockade in lung cancer. Study-wide context: With around 30% of patients having disease control, objective responses were seen in roughly 18%. Study-level results: Early blood T cell clone dynamics reportedly forecast response best, with interferon-beta.

With ipilimumab providing CTLA-4 blockade, focal radiation was administered to patients who had chemo-refractory metastatic non-small-cell lung cancer. This clone was picked up a small number of times. Its antigen is still unknown. This CDR3 region has 18 residues. Between the trimmed V and J ends, which lost 1 base and 3 bases, there was a span of 22 bases. Germline V gives CDR1 SGHVS, CDR2 FQNEAQ. Sequencing used immunoSEQ multiplex PCR; TCRdb keeps in-frame clones, though not all of them. The sample contains 90,000 to 130,000 clones, roughly four fifths of which appear only once. The source of this sequence is a human donor with non-small cell lung cancer that progressed on radiotherapy plus ipilimumab. Some clones in this sample may be carry-over from other donors' samples. The material was peripheral blood, obtained from a patient treated with radiotherapy plus ipilimumab. The chain carries TRBV7-8 and TRBJ2-7, with D tentatively TRBD2 (6 bases). The CDR3 region is CASSLVAGWGVDDYEQYF. The CDR3 bases are TGTGCCAGCAGCTTAGTAGCAGGGTGGGGGGTTGACGACTACGAGCAGTACTTC.